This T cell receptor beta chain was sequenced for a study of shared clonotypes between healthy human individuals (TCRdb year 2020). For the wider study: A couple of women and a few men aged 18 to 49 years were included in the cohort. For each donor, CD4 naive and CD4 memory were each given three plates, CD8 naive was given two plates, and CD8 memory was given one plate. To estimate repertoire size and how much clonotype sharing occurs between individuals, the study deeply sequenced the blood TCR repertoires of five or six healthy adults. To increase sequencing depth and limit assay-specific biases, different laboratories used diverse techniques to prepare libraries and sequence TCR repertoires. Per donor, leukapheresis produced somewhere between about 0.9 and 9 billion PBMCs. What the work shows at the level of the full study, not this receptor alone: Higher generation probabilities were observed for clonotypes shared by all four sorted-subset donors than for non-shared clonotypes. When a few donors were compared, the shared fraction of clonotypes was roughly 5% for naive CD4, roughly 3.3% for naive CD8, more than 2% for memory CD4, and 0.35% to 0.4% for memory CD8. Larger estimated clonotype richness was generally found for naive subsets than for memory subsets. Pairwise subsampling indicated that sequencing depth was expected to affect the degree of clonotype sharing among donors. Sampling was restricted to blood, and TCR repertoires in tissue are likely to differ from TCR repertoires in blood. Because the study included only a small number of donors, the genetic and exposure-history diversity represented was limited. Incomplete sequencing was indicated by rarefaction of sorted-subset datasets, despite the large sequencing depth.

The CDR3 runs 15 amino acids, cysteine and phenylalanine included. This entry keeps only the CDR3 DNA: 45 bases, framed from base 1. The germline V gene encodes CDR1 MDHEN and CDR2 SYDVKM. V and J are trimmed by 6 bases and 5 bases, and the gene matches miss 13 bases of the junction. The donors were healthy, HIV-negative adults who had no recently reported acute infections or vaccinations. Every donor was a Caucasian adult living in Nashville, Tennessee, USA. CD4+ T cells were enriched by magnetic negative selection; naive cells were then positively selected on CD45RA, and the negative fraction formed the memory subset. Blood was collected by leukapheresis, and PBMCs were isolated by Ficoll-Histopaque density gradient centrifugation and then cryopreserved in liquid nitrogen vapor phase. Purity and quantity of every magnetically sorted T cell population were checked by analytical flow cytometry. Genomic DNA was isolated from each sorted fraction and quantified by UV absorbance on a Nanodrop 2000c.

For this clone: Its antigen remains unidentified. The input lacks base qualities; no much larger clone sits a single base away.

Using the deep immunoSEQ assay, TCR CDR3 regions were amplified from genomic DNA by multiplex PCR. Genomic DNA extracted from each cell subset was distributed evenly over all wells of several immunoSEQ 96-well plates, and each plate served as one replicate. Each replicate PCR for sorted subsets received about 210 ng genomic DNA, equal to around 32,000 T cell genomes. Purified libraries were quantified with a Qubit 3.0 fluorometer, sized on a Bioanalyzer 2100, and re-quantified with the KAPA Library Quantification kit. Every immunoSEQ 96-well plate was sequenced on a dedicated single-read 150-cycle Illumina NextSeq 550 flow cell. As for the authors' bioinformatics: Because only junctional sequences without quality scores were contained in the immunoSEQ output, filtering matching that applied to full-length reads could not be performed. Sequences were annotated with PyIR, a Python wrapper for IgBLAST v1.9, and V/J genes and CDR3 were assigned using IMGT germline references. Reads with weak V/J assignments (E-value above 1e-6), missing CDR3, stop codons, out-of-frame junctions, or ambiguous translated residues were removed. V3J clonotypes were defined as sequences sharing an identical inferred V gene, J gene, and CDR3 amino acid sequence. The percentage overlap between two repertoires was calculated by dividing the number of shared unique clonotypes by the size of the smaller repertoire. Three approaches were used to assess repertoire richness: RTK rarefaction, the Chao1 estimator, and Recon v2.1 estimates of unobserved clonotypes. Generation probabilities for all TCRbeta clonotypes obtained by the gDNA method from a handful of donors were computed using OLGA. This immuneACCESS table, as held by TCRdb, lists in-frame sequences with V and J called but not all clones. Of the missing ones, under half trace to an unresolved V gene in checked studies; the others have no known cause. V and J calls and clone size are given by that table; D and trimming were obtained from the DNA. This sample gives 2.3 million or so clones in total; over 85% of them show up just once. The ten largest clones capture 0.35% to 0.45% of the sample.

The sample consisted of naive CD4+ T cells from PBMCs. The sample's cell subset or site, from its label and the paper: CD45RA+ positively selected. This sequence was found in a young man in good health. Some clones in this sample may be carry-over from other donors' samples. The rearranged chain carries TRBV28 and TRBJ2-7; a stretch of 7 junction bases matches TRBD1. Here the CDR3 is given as CASRSAVTGDDEQYF. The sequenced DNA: TGTGCCAGCAGATCCGCGGTTACAGGGGATGACGAGCAGTACTTC.